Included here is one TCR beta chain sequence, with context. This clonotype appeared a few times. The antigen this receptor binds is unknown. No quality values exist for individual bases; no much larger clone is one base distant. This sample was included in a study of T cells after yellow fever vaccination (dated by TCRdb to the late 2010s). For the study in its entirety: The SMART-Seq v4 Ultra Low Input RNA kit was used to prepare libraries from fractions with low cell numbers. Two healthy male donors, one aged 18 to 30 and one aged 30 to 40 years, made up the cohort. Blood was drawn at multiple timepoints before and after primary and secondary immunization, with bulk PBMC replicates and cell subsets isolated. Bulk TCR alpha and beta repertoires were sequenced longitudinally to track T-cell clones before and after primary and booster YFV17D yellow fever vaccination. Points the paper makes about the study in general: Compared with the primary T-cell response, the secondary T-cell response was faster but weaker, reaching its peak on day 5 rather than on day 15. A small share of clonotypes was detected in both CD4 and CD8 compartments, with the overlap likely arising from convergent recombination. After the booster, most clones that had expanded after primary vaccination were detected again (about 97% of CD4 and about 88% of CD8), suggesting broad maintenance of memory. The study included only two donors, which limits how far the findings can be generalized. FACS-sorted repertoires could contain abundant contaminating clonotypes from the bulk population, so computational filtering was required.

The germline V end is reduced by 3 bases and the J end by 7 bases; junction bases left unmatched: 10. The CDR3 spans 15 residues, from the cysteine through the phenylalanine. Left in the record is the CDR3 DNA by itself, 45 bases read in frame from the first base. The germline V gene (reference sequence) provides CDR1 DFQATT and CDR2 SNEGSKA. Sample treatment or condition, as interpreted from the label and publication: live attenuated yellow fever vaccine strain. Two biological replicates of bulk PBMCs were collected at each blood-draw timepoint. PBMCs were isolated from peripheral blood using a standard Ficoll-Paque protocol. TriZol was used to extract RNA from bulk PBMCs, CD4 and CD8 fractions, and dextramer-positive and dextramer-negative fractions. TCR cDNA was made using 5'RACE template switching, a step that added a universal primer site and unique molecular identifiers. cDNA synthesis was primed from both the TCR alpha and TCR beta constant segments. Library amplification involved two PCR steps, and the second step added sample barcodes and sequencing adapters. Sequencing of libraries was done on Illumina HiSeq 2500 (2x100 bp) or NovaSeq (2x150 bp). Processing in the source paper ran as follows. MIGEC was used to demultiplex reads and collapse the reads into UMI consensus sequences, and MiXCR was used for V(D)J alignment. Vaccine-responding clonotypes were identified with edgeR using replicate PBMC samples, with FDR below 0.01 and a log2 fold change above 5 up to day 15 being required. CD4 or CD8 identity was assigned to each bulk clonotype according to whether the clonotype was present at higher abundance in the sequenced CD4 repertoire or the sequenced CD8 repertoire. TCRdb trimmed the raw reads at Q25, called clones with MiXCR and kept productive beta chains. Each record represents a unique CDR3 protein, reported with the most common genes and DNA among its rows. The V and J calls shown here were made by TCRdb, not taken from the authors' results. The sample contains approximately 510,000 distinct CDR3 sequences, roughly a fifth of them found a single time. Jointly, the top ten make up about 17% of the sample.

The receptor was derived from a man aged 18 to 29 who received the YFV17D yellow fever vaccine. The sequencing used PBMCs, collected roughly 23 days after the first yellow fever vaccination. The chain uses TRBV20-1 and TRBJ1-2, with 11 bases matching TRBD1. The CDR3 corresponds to CSARRRTGGSVGYTF. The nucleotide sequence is TGCAGTGCTAGGAGACGGACAGGGGGCTCTGTTGGCTACACCTTC.